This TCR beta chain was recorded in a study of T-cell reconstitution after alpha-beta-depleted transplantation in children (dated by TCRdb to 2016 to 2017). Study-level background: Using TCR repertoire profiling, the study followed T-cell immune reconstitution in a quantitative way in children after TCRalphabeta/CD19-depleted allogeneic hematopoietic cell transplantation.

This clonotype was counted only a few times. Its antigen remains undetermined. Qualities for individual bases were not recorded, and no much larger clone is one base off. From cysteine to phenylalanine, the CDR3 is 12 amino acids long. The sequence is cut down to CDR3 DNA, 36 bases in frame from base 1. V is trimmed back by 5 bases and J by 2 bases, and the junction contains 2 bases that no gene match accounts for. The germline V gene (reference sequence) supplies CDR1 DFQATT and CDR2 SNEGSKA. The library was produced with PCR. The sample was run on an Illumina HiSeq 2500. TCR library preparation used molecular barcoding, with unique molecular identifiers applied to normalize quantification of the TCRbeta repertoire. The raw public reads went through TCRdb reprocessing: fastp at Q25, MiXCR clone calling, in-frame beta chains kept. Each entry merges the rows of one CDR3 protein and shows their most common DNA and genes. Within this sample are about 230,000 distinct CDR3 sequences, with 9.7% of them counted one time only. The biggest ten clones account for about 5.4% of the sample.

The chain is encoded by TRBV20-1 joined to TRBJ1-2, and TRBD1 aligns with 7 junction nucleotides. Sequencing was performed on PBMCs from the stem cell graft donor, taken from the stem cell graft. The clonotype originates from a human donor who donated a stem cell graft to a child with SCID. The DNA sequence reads TGCAGTGCTGACAGGGTCAACTATGGCTACACCTTC. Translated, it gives CSADRVNYGYTF.